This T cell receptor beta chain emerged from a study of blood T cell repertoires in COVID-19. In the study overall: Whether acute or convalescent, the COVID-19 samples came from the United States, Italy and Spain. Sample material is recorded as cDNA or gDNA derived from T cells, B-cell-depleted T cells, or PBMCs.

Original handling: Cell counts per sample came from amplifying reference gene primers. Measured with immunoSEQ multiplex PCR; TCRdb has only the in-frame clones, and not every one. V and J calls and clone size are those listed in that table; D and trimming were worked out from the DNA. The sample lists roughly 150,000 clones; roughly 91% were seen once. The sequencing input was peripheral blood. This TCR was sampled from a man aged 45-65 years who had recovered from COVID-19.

The CDR3 nucleotides read TGTGCCAGCAGGGCAGGGGGGCCTAACAATGAGCAGTTCTTC. Translation gives CASRAGGPNNEQFF. V is TRBV6-5 and J is TRBJ2-1; D is perhaps TRBD1 (7 bases). Trimming cost V 6 bases and J 5 bases, with 14 bases left between them. CDR3 length: 14 amino acids. CDR1 MNHEY and CDR2 SVGAGI come from the germline V gene.